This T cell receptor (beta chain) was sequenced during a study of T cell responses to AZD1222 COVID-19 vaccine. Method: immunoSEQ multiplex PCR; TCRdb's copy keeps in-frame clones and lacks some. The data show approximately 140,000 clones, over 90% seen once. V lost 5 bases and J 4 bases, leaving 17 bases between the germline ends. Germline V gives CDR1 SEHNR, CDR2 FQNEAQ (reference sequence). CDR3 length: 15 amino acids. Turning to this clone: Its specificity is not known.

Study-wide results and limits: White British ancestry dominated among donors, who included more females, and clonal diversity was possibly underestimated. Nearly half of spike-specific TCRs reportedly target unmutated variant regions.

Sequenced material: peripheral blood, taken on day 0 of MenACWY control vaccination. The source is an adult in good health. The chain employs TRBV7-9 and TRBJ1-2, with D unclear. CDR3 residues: CASSAIEQLGYGYTF. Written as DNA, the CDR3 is TGTGCCAGCAGCGCAATAGAACAGTTAGGCTATGGCTACACCTTC.